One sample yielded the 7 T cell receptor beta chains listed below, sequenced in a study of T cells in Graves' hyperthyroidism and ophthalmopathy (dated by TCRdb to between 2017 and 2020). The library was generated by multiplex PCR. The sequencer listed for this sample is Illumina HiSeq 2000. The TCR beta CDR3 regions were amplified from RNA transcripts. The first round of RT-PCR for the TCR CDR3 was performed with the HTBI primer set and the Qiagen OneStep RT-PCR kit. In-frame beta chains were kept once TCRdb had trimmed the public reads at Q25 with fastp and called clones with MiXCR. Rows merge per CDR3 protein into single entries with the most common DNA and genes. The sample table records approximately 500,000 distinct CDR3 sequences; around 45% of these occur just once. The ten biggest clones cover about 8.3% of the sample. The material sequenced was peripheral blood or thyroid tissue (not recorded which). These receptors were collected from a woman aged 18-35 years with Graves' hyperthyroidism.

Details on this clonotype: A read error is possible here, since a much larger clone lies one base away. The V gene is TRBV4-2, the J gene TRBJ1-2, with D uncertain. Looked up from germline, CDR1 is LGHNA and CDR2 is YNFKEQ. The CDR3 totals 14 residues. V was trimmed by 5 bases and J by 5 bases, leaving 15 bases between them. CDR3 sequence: CASSLLPAAYGYTF. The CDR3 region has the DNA TGTGCCAGCAGCTTGCTCCCGGCCGCTTATGGCTACACCTTC.

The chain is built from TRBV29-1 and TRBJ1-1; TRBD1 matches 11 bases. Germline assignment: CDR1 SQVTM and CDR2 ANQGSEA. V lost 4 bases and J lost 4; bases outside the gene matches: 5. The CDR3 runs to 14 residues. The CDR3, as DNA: TGCAGCGTTGTCCGGGACAGGGGGAGCACTGAAGCTTTCTTT. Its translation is CSVVRDRGSTEAFF.

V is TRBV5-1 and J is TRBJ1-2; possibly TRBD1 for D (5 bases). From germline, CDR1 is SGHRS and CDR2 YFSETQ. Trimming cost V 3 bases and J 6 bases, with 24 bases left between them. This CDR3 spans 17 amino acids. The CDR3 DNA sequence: TGCGCCAGCAGCTCCACTGGGACTAGCGTTACCGAGCATGGCTACACCTTC. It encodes CASSSTGTSVTEHGYTF.

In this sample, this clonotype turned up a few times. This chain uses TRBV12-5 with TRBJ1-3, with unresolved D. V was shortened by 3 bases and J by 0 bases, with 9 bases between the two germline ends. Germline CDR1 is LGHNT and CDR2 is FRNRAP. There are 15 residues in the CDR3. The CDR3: CASGLKLTSGNTIYF. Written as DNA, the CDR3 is TGTGCTAGTGGTTTAAAACTGACCTCTGGAAACACCATATATTTT.

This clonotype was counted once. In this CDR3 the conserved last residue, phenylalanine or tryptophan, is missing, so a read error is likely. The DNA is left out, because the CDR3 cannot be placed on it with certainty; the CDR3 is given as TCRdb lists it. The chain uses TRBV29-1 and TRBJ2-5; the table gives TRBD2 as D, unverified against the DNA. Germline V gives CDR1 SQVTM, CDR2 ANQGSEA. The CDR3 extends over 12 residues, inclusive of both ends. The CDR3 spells CSVEGPAGTQTY.

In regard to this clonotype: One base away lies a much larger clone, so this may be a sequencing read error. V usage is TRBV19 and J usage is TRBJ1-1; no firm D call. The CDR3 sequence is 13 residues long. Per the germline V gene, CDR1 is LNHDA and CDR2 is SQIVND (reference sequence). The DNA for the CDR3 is TGTGCCAGTAGTATTTCGGCGAGCACTGAAGTTTTCTTT. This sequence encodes CASSISASTEVFF. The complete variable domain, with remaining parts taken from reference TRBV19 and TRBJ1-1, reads DGGITQSPKYLFRKEGQNVTLSCEQNLNHDAMYWYRQDPGQGLRLIYYSQIVNDFQKGDIAEGYSVSREKKESFPLTVTSAQKNPTAFYLCASSISASTEVFFGQGTRLTVV.

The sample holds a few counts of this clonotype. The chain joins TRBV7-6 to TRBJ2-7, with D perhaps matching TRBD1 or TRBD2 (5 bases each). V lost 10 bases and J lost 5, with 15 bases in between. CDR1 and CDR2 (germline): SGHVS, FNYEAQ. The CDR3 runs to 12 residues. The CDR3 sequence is CATGNRGHEQYF. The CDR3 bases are TGTGCCACCGGGAATAGGGGACACGAGCAGTACTTC.